This T cell receptor (beta chain) appears in the sequencing data of a study of blood T cell repertoires in COVID-19. Study details: PBMCs, B-cell-depleted T cells, or T cells provided the cDNA or gDNA that made up the material.

This CDR3 spans 14 amino acids. The trim removed 6 bases at V and 1 base at J, leaving 5 bases unmatched. Per germline, CDR1 SGDLS and CDR2 YYNGEE. Profiling relied on immunoSEQ multiplex PCR, and the TCRdb table lists in-frame clones only, not all of them. Of approximately 150,000 clones in the sample, 80% were seen once. The genes are TRBV9 and TRBJ1-2; 8 bases match TRBD1. This TCR came from a woman aged 50 to 60 with acute or convalescent COVID-19. Material: peripheral blood. The CDR3 DNA reads as TGTGCCAGCACTGTCGACAGGGGTAACTATGGCTACACCTTC. Amino acid sequence: CASTVDRGNYGYTF.